These 25 T cell receptor beta chains came from one sample sequenced in a study of sequential checkpoint blockade in melanoma. The treatment here: randomized to nivolumab then ipilimumab (arm A) or the reverse (arm B). Only in-frame clones appear in the TCRdb table, and some are missing; sequencing was by immunoSEQ multiplex PCR. This table has approximately 4,900 clones, over 30% appearing once. This specimen was tumor tissue (inferred from file names), taken from a patient given nivolumab and ipilimumab in sequence. The receptors derive from a human donor with melanoma.

The chain is built from TRBV18 and TRBJ2-7; possible D gene TRBD2, 5 bases. The germline V and J ends were trimmed by 3 bases and 7 bases, with 19 bases remaining between them. The CDR3 is 15 amino acids. Per germline, CDR1 KGHSH and CDR2 LQKENI. The CDR3 DNA sequence: TGTGCCAGCTCACCTTTCCCCGGTGAGGGTAGGGAGCAGTACTTC. This translates into CASSPFPGEGREQYF.

The chain has TRBV9 and TRBJ2-7; TRBD1 might be the D (6 bases). The V end lost 4 bases, the J end lost 3 bases, and 14 bases lay between the germline ends. There are 14 residues in the CDR3. Germline V gene sequence: CDR1 SGDLS, CDR2 YYNGEE. CDR3 nucleotide sequence: TGTGCCAGCAGCCCCCAAGGGGGTTTCTACGAGCAGTACTTC. Its protein is CASSPQGGFYEQYF.

The genes are TRBV10-3 and TRBJ1-1; possible D gene TRBD1, 5 bases. CDR3 size: 12 residues. The germline gives CDR1 ENHRY, CDR2 SYGVKD. V was cut by 2 bases and J by 8 bases, with 9 bases left in between. In DNA, the CDR3 is TGTGCCATCAGTGAGGGCGGGACCGAAGCTTTCTTT. Amino acid sequence: CAISEGGTEAFF.

Sample share makes this clone medium-sized (0.01 to 0.1%). This chain uses TRBV11-3 with TRBJ2-4; no definite D call. Trimming removed 4 bases from V and 8 bases from J, with 15 bases in between. Germline V gene lookup returns CDR1 SGHNT and CDR2 YENEEA. This CDR3 region has 14 residues. The DNA for the CDR3 is TGTGCCAGCAGCTCCCACAGAGTTTTGGACATTCAGTACTTC. It translates to CASSSHRVLDIQYF.

The gene calls are TRBV5-1 and TRBJ2-3; a possible D gene is TRBD1 (6 bases). Germline V gene sequence: CDR1 SGHRS, CDR2 YFSETQ. This CDR3 comprises 15 residues. The V and J ends lost 0 bases and 2 bases respectively, with 10 bases between them. CDR3 loop: CASSLGDTYTDTQYF. In DNA, the CDR3 is TGCGCCAGCAGCTTGGGGGACACATACACAGATACGCAGTATTTT.

Only a few counts were recorded for this clone. The chain joins TRBV6-8 to TRBJ1-1; 8 bases are shared with TRBD1. CDR3 size: 14 residues. Trimming at V came to 6 bases and at J to 5 bases, leaving 8 bases not matched to a gene. Germline CDR1 MNHGY, CDR2 SAAAGT. For the CDR3, the DNA is TGTGCCAGCAGCCTACTGGGGACAGGTACTGAAGCTTTCTTT. This translates into CASSLLGTGTEAFF.

The rearrangement uses TRBV29-1 and TRBJ2-1, with D perhaps TRBD2 (6 bases). The germline V gene has CDR1 SQVTM and CDR2 ANQGSEA. CDR3 length: 14 amino acids. V lost 8 bases to trimming and J lost 12 bases, with 26 bases between them. The CDR3 nucleotides read TGCAGCTCGGGGGACGTACCACAAACTGGCGGGCAGTTCTTC. It codes for CSSGDVPQTGGQFF.

The chain has TRBV6-8 and TRBJ1-3; no clear D. Between the trimmed V and J ends, which lost 6 bases and 2 bases, there was a span of 11 bases. The CDR3 consists of 14 residues. Germline V CDR1 and CDR2: MNHGY, SAAAGT. CDR3 nucleotides: TGTGCCAGCAGCGCCTGGGTTACTGGAAACACCATATATTTT. Translating gives CASSAWVTGNTIYF.

In this sample, this clone turned up once. V usage is TRBV4-1 and J usage is TRBJ2-1; D may be TRBD2 (7 bases). V was cut by 8 bases and J by 0 bases, with 14 bases left in between. The CDR3 extends over 15 amino acids. Germline CDR1 MGHRA, CDR2 YSYEKL. The CDR3 reads CASGGGGISYNEQFF. DNA of the CDR3: TGCGCCAGCGGGGGAGGGGGGATCTCCTACAATGAGCAGTTCTTC.

The chain carries TRBV6-8 and TRBJ1-3, with D possibly TRBD1 on 5 matching bases. Germline CDR1 MNHGY, CDR2 SAAAGT. This CDR3 contains 17 residues. V dropped 0 bases and J dropped 6 bases, with 18 bases sitting between them. CDR3 DNA: TGTGCCAGCAGTTACTCAGCCTCTCAGGGTAAAGCAAACACCATATATTTT. The encoded protein is CASSYSASQGKANTIYF.

This clone is labeled large. The genes are TRBV9 and TRBJ1-1; D is unresolved. V was pared by 0 bases and J by 0 bases, with 12 bases between. CDR3 size: 16 residues. Per the germline V gene, CDR1 is SGDLS and CDR2 is YYNGEE. In nucleotides, the CDR3 is TGTGCCAGCAGCGTAGGGTACGAGGGCATGAACACTGAAGCTTTCTTT. Its translation: CASSVGYEGMNTEAFF.

This clone has just a few counts. This chain joins TRBV4-1 and TRBJ2-5; D perhaps matches TRBD1 (5 bases). The CDR3 is 16 residues long. Looked up from germline, CDR1 is MGHRA and CDR2 is YSYEKL. V was pared by 0 bases and J by 5 bases, with 16 bases between. The CDR3 DNA sequence: TGCGCCAGCAGCCAAGAGATCGCCCAGGGCCGGGAGACCCAGTACTTC. Its translation is CASSQEIAQGRETQYF.

The chain has TRBV23-1 and TRBJ2-5, with D tentatively TRBD2 (6 bases). TRBV23-1 is designated an ORF whose function remains uncertain. Trimming removed 2 bases at V and 2 bases at J, with 9 bases between. This CDR3 has 14 residues. The CDR3, as DNA: TGCGCCAGCAGTCAACAGGGAGGTCAAGAGACCCAGTACTTC. Encoded protein: CASSQQGGQETQYF.

The rearrangement links TRBV30 to TRBJ2-6; D is uncertain. The CDR3 is 14 residues long. With 2 bases removed from V and 2 bases from J, the gap between germline ends came to 7 bases. Germline CDR1 GTSNPN, CDR2 SVGIG (reference sequence). The CDR3 loop reads CAWSNPAGANVLTF. CDR3 DNA sequence: TGTGCCTGGAGTAACCCGGCTGGGGCCAACGTCCTGACTTTC.

The V gene is TRBV9, the J gene TRBJ2-1; TRBD2 agrees at 7 bases. Unmatched junction bases numbered 4, after V lost 0 bases and J lost 1 base. Germline V gives CDR1 SGDLS, CDR2 YYNGEE. The CDR3 has 16 residues. The CDR3 nucleotides read TGTGCCAGCAGCGTAGCAACGGGGGGATCCTACAATGAGCAGTTCTTC. Encoded protein: CASSVATGGSYNEQFF.

The table lists this clone with a few counts. The chain joins TRBV29-1 to TRBJ1-1, with TRBD1 matching over 7 bases. The CDR3 totals 14 residues. Germline-derived CDR1 and CDR2 are SQVTM and ANQGSEA. V lost 2 bases, J lost 1 base, and 4 bases stayed unmatched. The CDR3 reads CSVERAGGNTEAFF. The CDR3 region has the DNA TGCAGCGTTGAACGGGCAGGGGGGAACACTGAAGCTTTCTTT. Combining the CDR3 with reference TRBV29-1 and TRBJ1-1 gives the whole variable domain SAVISQKPSRDICQRGTSLTIQCQVDSQVTMMFWYRQQPGQSLTLIATANQGSEATYESGFVIDKFPISRPNLTFSTLTVSNMSPEDSSIYLCSVERAGGNTEAFFGQGTRLTVV.

There are a few counts of this clone. This sequence joins TRBV7-5 and TRBJ1-3; the D call in the table, TRBD1, was not verified against the DNA. TRBV7-5 is a listed pseudogene. This CDR3 has 14 amino acids. The CDR3 here is CASSSGTDRNTIYF. In DNA form, the CDR3 reads TGTGCCAGCAGCTCGGGGACAGACCGAAACACCATATATTTT.

This clone has more than one count but fewer than ten. The chain combines TRBV29-1 with TRBJ2-2; D not resolved. The CDR3 consists of 12 residues. Trimming shortened V by 4 bases and J by 1 base, and 4 bases separated the two germline ends. Germline CDR1 is SQVTM and CDR2 is ANQGSEA. The CDR3: CSVGLNTGELFF. For the CDR3, the DNA is TGCAGCGTTGGGCTGAACACCGGGGAGCTGTTTTTT.

The CDR3 DNA follows: TGTGCCAGCAGCCCAAACAGGGGTAGCTACACCTTC. Translating it yields CASSPNRGSYTF. The genes are TRBV6-8 and TRBJ1-2, with 7 bases that match TRBD1. J was trimmed by 9 bases and V by 6 bases; bases with no gene match: 7. This CDR3 spans 12 amino acids. Germline CDR1 and CDR2: MNHGY and SAAAGT.

This clone has more than one count but fewer than ten. This chain joins TRBV23-1 and TRBJ2-5; D may be TRBD1 (6 bases). TRBV23-1 falls under the ORF class, with uncertain function. The CDR3 consists of 14 residues. Trimming removed 7 bases at V and 5 bases at J, with 17 bases between. The CDR3: CASTSLTGTETQYF. CDR3 nucleotides: TGCGCCAGCACGTCTCTTACAGGGACGGAGACCCAGTACTTC.

The genes are TRBV5-1 and TRBJ2-2; 9 bases align to TRBD1. Per the germline V gene, CDR1 is SGHRS and CDR2 is YFSETQ. This CDR3 comprises 16 residues. Germline trimming cut 0 bases from V and 5 bases from J; bases unmatched to any gene: 5. The CDR3 loop reads CASSLGGTGSTGELFF. In DNA, the CDR3 is TGCGCCAGCAGCTTGGGAGGGACAGGGAGTACCGGGGAGCTGTTTTTT.

The DNA of the CDR3 is TGTGCCAGCAGCTACCCGGCGGGGGGGGACACTGAAGCTTTCTTT. It is translated as CASSYPAGGDTEAFF. This chain connects TRBV11-3 to TRBJ1-1; D is possibly TRBD1 (5 bases). The CDR3 sequence is 15 residues long. Trimming stripped 4 bases from V and 3 bases from J, with 15 bases between. CDR1 SGHNT and CDR2 YENEEA come from the germline V gene.

The chain recombines TRBV29-1 with TRBJ1-6; no definite D call. Looked up from germline, CDR1 is SQVTM and CDR2 is ANQGSEA. V lost 4 bases to trimming and J lost 7 bases, with 11 bases between them. This CDR3 is built from 13 residues. This chain's CDR3 is CSVAVEPNSPLHF. Written as DNA, the CDR3 is TGCAGCGTTGCGGTCGAACCAAATTCACCCCTCCACTTT.

The chain has TRBV11-3 and TRBJ1-6; D unclear. CDR3 length: 16 residues. The germline CDR1 and CDR2 sequences are SGHNT and YENEEA. V gave up 1 base and J gave up 4 bases, with 11 bases separating them. CDR3 DNA: TGTGCCAGCAGCTTAGGGGCAGGTTTTTATAATTCACCCCTCCACTTT. This translates into CASSLGAGFYNSPLHF.

By sample fraction, this clone is medium-sized (0.01 to 0.1%). The rearrangement uses TRBV11-3 and TRBJ2-7; unclear D gene. CDR1 is SGHNT, CDR2 YENEEA, per germline. Deletions cut 4 bases from V and 5 bases from J, with 15 bases between. The length of the CDR3 is 14 residues. The CDR3 coding sequence is TGTGCCAGCAGCTCGTCGGAGAGGAACCACGAGCAGTACTTC. Translated, it gives CASSSSERNHEQYF.